The clone carrying this T cell receptor beta chain was detected once. The sample originates from a study of blood T cell repertoires in COVID-19. The repertoire was sequenced with immunoSEQ multiplex PCR; TCRdb's copy has only in-frame clones and lacks some. Counted here are around 380,000 clones, 87% occurring once; the ten biggest clones make up 1.3%. Among Cohort 3 donors, those recovered had two negative PCRs, clearance, or symptom resolution. The V end lost 2 bases, the J end lost 8 bases, and 15 bases lay between the germline ends. Germline CDR1 is SGHVS and CDR2 is FNYEAQ. The CDR3 covers 15 residues.

The sequenced sample was PBMCs or T cells enriched from blood (not recorded which). This TCR derives from a man aged 25-45 years who had recovered from COVID-19. The chain employs TRBV7-6 and TRBJ1-4, with D tentatively TRBD1 (5 bases). The CDR3 sequence: CASSLLETVGEKLFF. CDR3 coding DNA: TGTGCCAGCAGCTTACTGGAGACAGTTGGGGAAAAACTGTTTTTT.